Below, 5 T cell receptor beta chains from the same sample are listed, as sequenced in a study of regulatory T cells in long-lasting Graves disease. Time point specified: newly diagnosed GD, antithyroid drugs for less than 3 months. PBMC RNA was the source of the TCR library. Both iRepertoire HTBI primers and Arm-PCR of CDR3 regions were used to build the TCR beta libraries. TCRdb processed the multiplex PCR reads anew with MiXCR; each CDR3 protein has one entry. The table shows about 320,000 distinct CDR3 sequences, with about 18% occurring only once. Sequencing was performed on peripheral blood mononuclear cells (PBMCs), taken at new diagnosis, from a patient treated with antithyroid drugs. All receptors come from a female donor with Graves disease.

This chain joins TRBV2 and TRBJ2-7; 11 bases map to TRBD2. The J segment lost 3 bases and the V segment lost 5 bases, leaving 6 bases of the junction unmatched. Germline V gives CDR1 SNHLY, CDR2 FYNNEI. This CDR3 is 15 amino acids long. CDR3 loop: CASSWTSGLNYEQYF. The CDR3 bases are TGTGCCAGCAGTTGGACTAGCGGGCTCAACTACGAGCAGTACTTC. The variable domain in full, with the rest retrieved from reference TRBV2 and TRBJ2-7, is EPEVTQTPSHQVTQMGQEVILRCVPISNHLYFYWYRQILGQKVEFLVSFYNNEISEKSEIFDDQFSVERPDGSNFTLKIRSTKLEDSAMYFCASSWTSGLNYEQYFGPGTRLTVT.

Worth noting for this clonotype: A much larger clone lies one base from this, so it may be a read error. V usage is TRBV13 and J usage is TRBJ2-3, with 10 bases aligning to TRBD2. Looked up from germline, CDR1 is PRHDT and CDR2 is FYEKMQ (reference sequence). This CDR3 spans 17 amino acids. After removal of 7 bases from V and 4 bases from J, the junction contained 14 bases not matched to a gene. CDR3 nucleotide sequence: TGTGCCAGCACCGACCAAGCGGGAGGGTCTAGCGCAGATACGCAGTATTTT. Translation: CASTDQAGGSSADTQYF.

This clonotype has ten or more counts. The chain is built from TRBV27 and TRBJ2-1; D remains ambiguous. The CDR3 runs 16 residues. Between the trimmed V and J ends, which lost 3 bases and 5 bases, there was a span of 17 bases. Germline lookup yields CDR1 MNHEY and CDR2 SMNVEV (reference sequence). The CDR3 DNA reads as TGTGCCAGCAGTTTTTTTCCGAGACGGAAAGACAATGAGCAGTTCTTC. This sequence encodes CASSFFPRRKDNEQFF.

This clonotype was observed many times. The V and J genes are TRBV28 and TRBJ2-7, with 7 nucleotides matching TRBD1. After removal of 5 bases from V and 1 base from J, the junction contained 5 bases not matched to a gene. The germline V gene has CDR1 MDHEN and CDR2 SYDVKM. CDR3 length: 14 residues. CDR3 residues: CASSTGTASYEQYF. In nucleotides, the CDR3 is TGTGCCAGCAGTACCGGGACAGCTTCCTACGAGCAGTACTTC.

This clonotype has ten or more counts. The rearrangement joins TRBV30 to TRBJ1-2; 7 bases map to TRBD1. Losses at the gene ends were 0 bases for V and 7 bases for J; bases not matched to a gene: 2. The V gene's germline CDR1 is GTSNPN and CDR2 SVGIG (reference sequence). The CDR3 spans 12 residues. CDR3 amino acids: CAWSVGGSGYTF. CDR3 DNA sequence: TGTGCCTGGAGTGTAGGGGGCTCTGGCTACACCTTC.